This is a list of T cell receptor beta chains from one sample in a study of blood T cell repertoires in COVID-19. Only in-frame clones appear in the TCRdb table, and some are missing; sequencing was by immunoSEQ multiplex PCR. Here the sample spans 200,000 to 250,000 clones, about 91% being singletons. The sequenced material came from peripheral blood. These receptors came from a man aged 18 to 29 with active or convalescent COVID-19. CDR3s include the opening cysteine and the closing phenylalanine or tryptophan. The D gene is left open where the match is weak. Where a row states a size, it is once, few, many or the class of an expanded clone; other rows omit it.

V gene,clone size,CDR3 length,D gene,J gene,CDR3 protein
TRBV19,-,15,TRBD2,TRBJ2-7,CASSEAGAQLPQQYF
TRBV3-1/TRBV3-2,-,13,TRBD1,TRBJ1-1,CASSLRTGLEAFF
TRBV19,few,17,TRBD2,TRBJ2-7,CASSILGLAGGSYEQYF
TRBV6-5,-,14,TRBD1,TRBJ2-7,CASRTGQGEYEQYF
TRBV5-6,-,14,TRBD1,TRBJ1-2,CASSPPTGTGGYTF
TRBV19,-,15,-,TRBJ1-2,CASCPGQGGGYGYTF
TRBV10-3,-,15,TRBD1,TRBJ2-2,CAISETGATTGELFF
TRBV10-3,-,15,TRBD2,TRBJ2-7,CAISHPSGSSYEQYF
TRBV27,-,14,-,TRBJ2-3,CASSLRVVADTQYF
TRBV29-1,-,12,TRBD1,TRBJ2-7,CSGNRGNYEQYF